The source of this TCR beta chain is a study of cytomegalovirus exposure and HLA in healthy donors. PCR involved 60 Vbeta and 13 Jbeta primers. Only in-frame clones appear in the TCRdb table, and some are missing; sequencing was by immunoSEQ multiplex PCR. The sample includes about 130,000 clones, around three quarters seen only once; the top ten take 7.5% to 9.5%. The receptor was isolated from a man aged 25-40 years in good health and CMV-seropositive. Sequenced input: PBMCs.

CDR3 sequence (DNA): TGTGCCAGCAGCCCCCAAACTAACACTGAAGCTTTCTTT. Translating it yields CASSPQTNTEAFF. The chain is built from TRBV9 and TRBJ1-1; no definite D call. The V end lost 4 bases, the J end lost 2 bases, and 9 bases lay between the germline ends. The CDR3 totals 13 residues. Germline CDR1 reads SGDLS; CDR2 reads YYNGEE.